Listed here is a single T cell receptor beta chain. The target antigen is unknown. These data are taken from a study of cytomegalovirus exposure and HLA in healthy donors. Study-level results: As a later analysis revealed, the rate of TCR association differed by HLA locus, with DRB1 most and HLA-C fewest.

Vbeta (60) and Jbeta (13) primers were used in the PCR. Here immunoSEQ multiplex PCR was the method, and the copy in TCRdb shows in-frame clones only, minus some. The data show more than 110,000 clones, over 75% seen once. The CDR3 consists of 15 residues. CDR1 is LNHNV and CDR2 is YYDKDF in the germline V gene (reference sequence). The V end was cut by 1 base, the J end by 5 bases, with 14 bases between. The V call is TRBV15, the J call TRBJ2-5, with D possibly being TRBD2 (5 bases). The clonotype originates from a man aged 50 or older in good health and CMV-seronegative. Material: PBMCs. CDR3 residues: CATSRASFVGETQYF. The CDR3 DNA reads TGTGCCACCAGCAGAGCTAGCTTCGTAGGGGAGACCCAGTACTTC.